These 32 T cell receptor beta chains came from one sample sequenced in a study of blood T cell repertoires in COVID-19. Assay: immunoSEQ multiplex PCR; the TCRdb copy retains only in-frame clones and omits some. The table shows roughly 250,000 clones, with approximately 79% occurring only once. The sequenced material came from peripheral blood. Every receptor here comes from a woman of 80 years or more with active or convalescent COVID-19.

J is TRBJ2-5 and V is TRBV19; TRBD2 might be the D (6 bases). Germline CDR1 reads LNHDA; CDR2 reads SQIVND (reference sequence). Trimming left V 5 bases short and J 2 bases short, with 12 bases between. The CDR3 runs 14 residues. CDR3 DNA sequence: TGTGCCAGTAGTCCCAAGGGACTTCAAGAGACCCAGTACTTC. It is translated as CASSPKGLQETQYF. Variable domain in full (rest from reference TRBV19 and TRBJ2-5): DGGITQSPKYLFRKEGQNVTLSCEQNLNHDAMYWYRQDPGQGLRLIYYSQIVNDFQKGDIAEGYSVSREKKESFPLTVTSAQKNPTAFYLCASSPKGLQETQYFGPGTRLLVL.

The J gene is TRBJ2-5, the V gene TRBV10-3; 7 nucleotides line up with TRBD2. J gave up 4 bases and V 6 bases, and 11 bases lay outside the gene matches. The CDR3 is 15 amino acids. Germline V lookup: CDR1 ENHRY, CDR2 SYGVKD. CDR3 coding DNA: TGTGCCATCAGGACTAGCAGTACATCAGGAGAGACCCAGTACTTC. Translation: CAIRTSSTSGETQYF.

Concerning this clone itself: The sample carries other DNA sequences with the same CDR3. The rearrangement joins TRBV5-6 to TRBJ2-5, with 11 bases lining up with TRBD2. The CDR3 totals 15 residues. J was trimmed by 5 bases and V by 0 bases; bases with no gene match: 3. CDR1 SGHDT and CDR2 YYEEEE come from the germline V gene. The CDR3 region has the DNA TGTGCCAGCAGCTTGGTAGCGGGAGGGCGGGAGACCCAGTACTTC. Translated: CASSLVAGGRETQYF.

This clone was found once. The genes are TRBV5-1 and TRBJ2-3; the match to TRBD1 covers 9 bases. The CDR3 contains 14 residues. The ends lost 5 bases at V and 3 bases at J; junction bases unmatched: 4. In germline, CDR1 is SGHRS, CDR2 YFSETQ. The CDR3 DNA reads TGCGCCAGCAGGCCGGGACAGGGTACAGATACGCAGTATTTT. The encoded protein is CASRPGQGTDTQYF.

This rearrangement joins TRBV20-1 to TRBJ1-3, with D perhaps TRBD1 (5 bases). The CDR3 is 15 amino acids. Germline loops: CDR1 DFQATT, CDR2 SNEGSKA (reference sequence). The V and J ends lost 3 bases and 0 bases respectively, with 12 bases between them. CDR3: CSASRQGGSGNTIYF. In DNA form, the CDR3 reads TGCAGTGCTAGTCGCCAGGGCGGCTCTGGAAACACCATATATTTT.

The chain is built from TRBV6-2 or TRBV6-3 and TRBJ2-7; D is ambiguous. Germline lookup yields CDR1 MNHEY and CDR2 SVGEGT. The V gene lost 3 bases and the J gene lost 6 bases, with 9 bases spanning the gap. This CDR3 contains 12 residues. The CDR3 is CASSYPLAEQYF. In nucleotides, the CDR3 is TGTGCCAGCAGTTATCCGTTGGCCGAGCAGTACTTC.

This chain connects TRBV28 to TRBJ1-4; 7 positions match TRBD1. The J segment lost 8 bases and the V segment lost 6 bases, leaving 9 bases of the junction unmatched. This CDR3 region has 14 residues. The germline V gene has CDR1 MDHEN and CDR2 SYDVKM. In DNA, the CDR3 is TGTGCCAGCAGACAAGGGACAGTACTAGAAAAACTGTTTTTT. Its translation is CASRQGTVLEKLFF.

The chain is built from TRBV11-2 and TRBJ1-2; weak D call: TRBD1 (6 bases). The CDR3 sequence is 14 residues long. The V gene's germline CDR1 is SGHAT and CDR2 FQNNGV. Trimming pared 1 base from V and 8 bases from J, leaving 14 bases between. The CDR3 spells CASSLAGESGGYTF. CDR3 nucleotides: TGTGCCAGCAGCTTAGCAGGGGAATCTGGGGGCTACACCTTC.

V gene TRBV6-1 combines with J gene TRBJ2-7; D gene uncertain. The CDR3 runs to 12 residues. Trimming stripped 2 bases from V and 6 bases from J, with 8 bases between. Germline V gene sequence: CDR1 MNHNS, CDR2 SASEGT. CDR3: CASSEPLSEQYF. The CDR3 DNA sequence: TGTGCCAGCAGTGAACCACTCTCCGAGCAGTACTTC.

The chain has TRBV3-1 (or the pseudogene TRBV3-2) and TRBJ2-7; D is ambiguous. CDR1 and CDR2 from the germline V gene are LGHDT and YNNKEL (reference sequence). There are 16 residues in the CDR3. Trimming took 0 bases from V and 5 from J, leaving 17 bases between them. CDR3 in DNA: TGTGCCAGCAGCCAAGATAGAGAGGATCCCCAGAACGAGCAGTACTTC. It yields the protein CASSQDREDPQNEQYF.

This chain links TRBV19 with TRBJ1-5; no definite D call. This CDR3 is 13 amino acids long. Germline-derived CDR1 and CDR2 are LNHDA and SQIVND (reference sequence). V gave up 2 bases and J gave up 6 bases, with 8 bases separating them. CDR3 in DNA: TGTGCCAGTAGTATATCCCAGGTTCAGCCCCAGCATTTT. This codes for CASSISQVQPQHF.

V and J are TRBV7-8 and TRBJ1-1; the D gene is possibly TRBD1 (6 bases). Germline V lookup: CDR1 SGHVS, CDR2 FQNEAQ. The ends were cut back, 3 bases at V and 6 bases at J, with 17 bases in the middle. The length of the CDR3 is 15 residues. CDR3 sequence (DNA): TGTGCCAGCAGCTTCGCGAGGGGGTCCAGGGCTGAAGCTTTCTTT. Translating it yields CASSFARGSRAEAFF.

This chain connects TRBV28 to TRBJ2-7, with D possibly being TRBD2 (6 bases). CDR1 and CDR2 from the germline V gene are MDHEN and SYDVKM. With 6 bases removed from V and 3 bases from J, the gap between germline ends came to 18 bases. This CDR3 has 15 amino acids. In DNA form, the CDR3 reads TGTGCCAGCAGCCCCCTAACGGGGGTCCTCTACGAGCAGTACTTC. Translation: CASSPLTGVLYEQYF.

The chain uses TRBV18 and TRBJ1-2; D is unresolved. CDR1 and CDR2 from the germline V gene are KGHSH and LQKENI. The length of the CDR3 is 14 residues. Trimming pared 3 bases from V and 4 bases from J, leaving 12 bases between. The CDR3 bases are TGTGCCAGCTCACCGAGGGAAAACGGCTATGGCTACACCTTC. Amino acid sequence: CASSPRENGYGYTF. Filled out from reference TRBV18 and TRBJ1-2, the complete variable domain reads NAGVMQNPRHLVRRRGQEARLRCSPMKGHSHVYWYRQLPEEGLKFMVYLQKENIIDESGMPKERFSAEFPKEGPSILRIQQVVRGDSAAYFCASSPRENGYGYTFGSGTRLTVV.

This sequence joins TRBV29-1 and TRBJ2-7; D is unclear. Germline V gene sequence: CDR1 SQVTM, CDR2 ANQGSEA. This CDR3 region has 13 residues. V gave up 4 bases and J gave up 3 bases, with 13 bases separating them. The CDR3 is CSVGGVSGYEQYF. For the CDR3, the DNA is TGCAGCGTTGGCGGCGTTTCGGGCTACGAGCAGTACTTC.

V is TRBV24-1 and J is TRBJ1-5; D might be TRBD1 (5 bases). Between the trimmed V and J ends, which lost 2 bases and 3 bases, there was a span of 19 bases. CDR1 is KGHDR, CDR2 SFDVKD, per germline. The CDR3 runs to 18 residues. The CDR3 reads CATSDSLGGLVDNQPQHF. The CDR3 nucleotides read TGTGCCACCAGTGATTCCTTGGGGGGACTCGTGGACAATCAGCCCCAGCATTTT.

The gene calls are TRBV6-1 and TRBJ1-5; TRBD1 agrees at 8 bases. The ends lost 4 bases at V and 4 bases at J; junction bases unmatched: 9. The CDR3 extends over 16 amino acids. Germline loops: CDR1 MNHNS, CDR2 SASEGT. Here the CDR3 reads CASSGPGGGKNQPQHF. In DNA form, the CDR3 reads TGTGCCAGCAGTGGTCCAGGGGGCGGCAAAAATCAGCCCCAGCATTTT.

This chain links TRBV15 with TRBJ2-1, with 7 bases identical to TRBD2. CDR1 and CDR2 from the germline V gene are LNHNV and YYDKDF (reference sequence). V lost 6 bases to trimming and J lost 8 bases; unmatched junction nucleotides: 22. The CDR3 has 18 residues. In nucleotides, the CDR3 is TGTGCCACCAGAAGGGGTCTTCTTATTGGGGAGGGCCGTGATGAGCAGTTCTTC. Translation gives CATRRGLLIGEGRDEQFF.

V usage is TRBV14 and J usage is TRBJ2-7; perhaps TRBD2 as D (5 bases). Trimming pared 1 base from V and 7 bases from J, leaving 17 bases between. The CDR3 totals 15 residues. Germline CDR1 and CDR2: SGHDN and FVKESK. CDR3 protein: CASSQVGGSDREQYF. In DNA form, the CDR3 reads TGTGCCAGCAGCCAAGTGGGCGGGTCCGATCGGGAGCAGTACTTC.

This clone was found once. The rearrangement links TRBV2 to TRBJ1-3, with D hard to call. The V end lost 8 bases, the J end lost 0 bases, and 8 bases lay between the germline ends. This CDR3 contains 13 residues. Germline V gene data show CDR1 as SNHLY and CDR2 as FYNNEI. The CDR3 coding sequence is TGTGCCAGCGGCCCCCGCTCTGGAAACACCATATATTTT. This sequence encodes CASGPRSGNTIYF. Based on the CDR3 plus reference TRBV2 and TRBJ1-3, the full variable domain is EPEVTQTPSHQVTQMGQEVILRCVPISNHLYFYWYRQILGQKVEFLVSFYNNEISEKSEIFDDQFSVERPDGSNFTLKIRSTKLEDSAMYFCASGPRSGNTIYFGEGSWLTVV.

V usage is TRBV6-5 and J usage is TRBJ1-6; D is unresolved. Germline loops: CDR1 MNHEY, CDR2 SVGAGI. The CDR3 is 15 amino acids. V lost 2 bases to trimming and J lost 5 bases, with 10 bases between them. CDR3 loop: CASSYPRGNNSPLHF. The CDR3, as DNA: TGTGCCAGCAGTTACCCACGGGGTAATAATTCACCCCTCCACTTT.

The V call is TRBV7-8, the J call TRBJ1-2; 7 nucleotides align to TRBD1. Germline values: CDR1 SGHVS, CDR2 FQNEAQ. The CDR3 is 16 residues long. Trimming cost V 3 bases and J 4 bases; bases outside gene matches: 11. CDR3 residues: CASSFRSRGFGYGYTF. The DNA of the CDR3 is TGTGCCAGCAGCTTCAGATCCAGGGGGTTCGGCTATGGCTACACCTTC.

The CDR3 loop reads CASSAGTSGTDTQYF. The CDR3, as DNA: TGTGCCAGCAGCGCCGGGACTAGCGGGACAGATACGCAGTATTTT. The chain has TRBV9 and TRBJ2-3; 12 positions match TRBD2. Germline CDR1 is SGDLS and CDR2 is YYNGEE. The trim removed 3 bases at V and 3 bases at J, leaving 2 bases unmatched. The CDR3 spans 15 residues. The whole variable domain, filled in from reference TRBV9 and TRBJ2-3, reads DSGVTQTPKHLITATGQRVTLRCSPRSGDLSVYWYQQSLDQGLQFLIQYYNGEERAKGNILERFSAQQFPDLHSELNLSSLELGDSALYFCASSAGTSGTDTQYFGPGTRLTVL.

This clone was observed a handful of times. The chain employs TRBV20-1 and TRBJ1-1; D is unresolved. The germline V gene has CDR1 DFQATT and CDR2 SNEGSKA (reference sequence). The CDR3 covers 14 residues. Trimming shortened V by 3 bases and J by 0 bases, and 11 bases separated the two germline ends. CDR3 coding DNA: TGCAGTGCTAGTACCGGGAACATGAACACTGAAGCTTTCTTT. Translation: CSASTGNMNTEAFF.

The V and J genes are TRBV5-4 and TRBJ2-3, with 11 bases matching TRBD2. Per germline, CDR1 SGHNT and CDR2 YYREEE (reference sequence). Losses at the gene ends were 4 bases for V and 10 bases for J; bases not matched to a gene: 14. The CDR3 extends over 16 amino acids. In DNA, the CDR3 is TGTGCCAGCAGCACAGGGACTAGCGGCCCCTCCTGGGCGCAGTATTTT. Protein product: CASSTGTSGPSWAQYF.

The chain is built from TRBV5-5 and TRBJ2-6; D perhaps matches TRBD2 (7 bases). The CDR3 is 17 amino acids. Germline V gives CDR1 SGHKS, CDR2 YYEKEE (reference sequence). The germline V and J ends were trimmed by 0 bases and 2 bases, with 12 bases remaining between them. The CDR3 sequence is CASSLVRGRAGANVLTF. DNA of the CDR3: TGTGCCAGCAGCTTGGTGAGGGGGAGGGCTGGGGCCAACGTCCTGACTTTC.

The rearrangement joins TRBV10-3 to TRBJ1-2, with 8 bases fitting TRBD1. V was clipped by 3 bases and J by 2 bases; unmatched bases: 5. Per germline, CDR1 ENHRY and CDR2 SYGVKD. This CDR3 region has 15 residues. CDR3 nucleotide sequence: TGTGCCATCAGTGAACGACAGGGGCTAAACTATGGCTACACCTTC. Translation: CAISERQGLNYGYTF.

The chain has TRBV4-1 and TRBJ2-1; D is possibly TRBD2 (5 bases). There are 15 residues in the CDR3. The V end lost 5 bases, the J end lost 2 bases, and 13 bases lay between the germline ends. Germline loops: CDR1 MGHRA, CDR2 YSYEKL. CDR3 protein: CASSWSGGTYNEQFF. Here the CDR3 DNA reads TGCGCCAGCAGCTGGTCCGGAGGAACCTACAATGAGCAGTTCTTC.

This clone was recorded many times. The chain employs TRBV28 and TRBJ1-3, with D perhaps matching TRBD1 (6 bases). The CDR3 has 16 amino acids. CDR1 and CDR2 from the germline V gene are MDHEN and SYDVKM. V shed 2 bases and J shed 3 bases, with 14 bases lying between them. CDR3 sequence reads: CASSLLRTDGGNTIYF. The CDR3 DNA sequence: TGTGCCAGCAGTTTACTCAGGACAGACGGTGGAAACACCATATATTTT.

The rearrangement joins TRBV19 to TRBJ1-5, with 9 bases aligning to TRBD1. This CDR3 comprises 15 residues. V lost 6 bases and J lost 6; bases outside the gene matches: 9. Per germline, CDR1 LNHDA and CDR2 SQIVND (reference sequence). In DNA, the CDR3 is TGTGCCAGTAGAAACTTAGGACAGGGGATTCAGCCCCAGCATTTT. Translating it yields CASRNLGQGIQPQHF.

The chain joins TRBV11-2 to TRBJ1-6; D may be TRBD1 (5 bases). CDR1 and CDR2 from the germline V gene are SGHAT and FQNNGV. CDR3 length: 15 amino acids. Deletions cut 3 bases from V and 7 bases from J, with 13 bases between. DNA for the CDR3: TGTGCCAGCAGCTTCGGGACGGCGGGGAATTCACCCCTCCACTTT. Its translation: CASSFGTAGNSPLHF. Combining the CDR3 with reference TRBV11-2 and TRBJ1-6 gives the whole variable domain EAGVAQSPRYKIIEKRQSVAFWCNPISGHATLYWYQQILGQGPKLLIQFQNNGVVDDSQLPKDRFSAERLKGVDSTLKIQPAKLEDSAVYLCASSFGTAGNSPLHFGNGTRLTVT.

The genes are TRBV19 and TRBJ1-3; TRBD1 might be the D (5 bases). V shed 8 bases and J shed 2 bases, with 19 bases lying between them. Germline V gene lookup returns CDR1 LNHDA and CDR2 SQIVND (reference sequence). CDR3 length: 16 residues. The CDR3 nucleotides are TGTGCCAGTGCCACGGAGGGACGAGGCGCTGGAAACACCATATATTTT. Translating it yields CASATEGRGAGNTIYF.